A single TCR beta chain is shown here with its context. These data belong to a study of blood T cell repertoires in COVID-19. The CDR3 totals 15 residues. Germline CDR1 SGHTA, CDR2 FQGNSA. J was trimmed by 2 bases and V by 5 bases; bases with no gene match: 9. Clones were read by immunoSEQ multiplex PCR, and TCRdb kept only the in-frame ones, dropping some. Of about 200,000 clones in the sample, about 86% were seen once. This rearrangement joins TRBV7-2 to TRBJ2-7, with 7 bases fitting TRBD2. This receptor was obtained from a woman aged 45-65 years with acute COVID-19. Sample: PBMCs or T cells enriched from blood (not recorded which). In nucleotides, the CDR3 is TGTGCCAGCAGCCCTACTAGGGGAGGGCCCTACGAGCAGTACTTC. It codes for CASSPTRGGPYEQYF.